This section outlines one T cell receptor beta chain sequence together with its context. The antigen remains unidentified. This sample stems from a study of shared clonotypes between healthy human individuals. Assay used: immunoSEQ multiplex PCR; TCRdb lists only in-frame clones, some missing. The sample lists approximately 2.5 million clones, roughly 93% seen once, with roughly 0.36% in the top ten. This CDR3 spans 15 amino acids. V lost 5 bases and J lost 0; bases outside the gene matches: 4. Germline values: CDR1 MNHNS, CDR2 SASEGT. CD4+ cells yielded CD45RA+ naive and CD45RA-negative memory subsets. Study-level findings and limits: Generally, naive subsets came out with larger estimated richness than memory subsets. Around 5% was the fraction of naive CD4 clonotypes found shared across a few donors.

Material for sequencing was naive CD4+ T cells from PBMCs. The subset is: CD45RA+ positively selected. The source of this sequence is a man aged 18 to 30 in good health. Some clones in this sample may be carry-over from other donors' samples. The rearrangement links TRBV6-1 to TRBJ1-3, with 7 bases lining up with TRBD1. This chain's CDR3 is CASSSTGNSGNTIYF. CDR3 in DNA: TGTGCCAGCAGTTCGACAGGGAACTCTGGAAACACCATATATTTT.